Below are 29 T cell receptor beta chains sequenced from a single sample in a study of radiotherapy plus CTLA-4 blockade in lung cancer. Some clones are missing from TCRdb's copy, which holds only in-frame ones; the method was immunoSEQ multiplex PCR. This table has about 87,000 clones, roughly 86% appearing once. Sequences were derived from peripheral blood, sampled from a patient treated with radiotherapy plus ipilimumab. The receptors were gathered from a human donor with non-small cell lung cancer that progressed on radiotherapy plus ipilimumab.

V and J are TRBV4-3 and TRBJ2-7; D might be TRBD2 (5 bases). The CDR3 has 13 residues. The germline V gene has CDR1 LGHNA and CDR2 YSLEER. Deletions cut 4 bases from V and 2 bases from J, with 9 bases between. CDR3 protein: CASSLGETYEQYF. CDR3 coding DNA: TGCGCCAGCAGCCTTGGGGAGACCTACGAGCAGTACTTC.

The chain links TRBV15 to TRBJ2-2, with D perhaps TRBD1 (5 bases). The CDR3 sequence is 13 residues long. The V gene lost 6 bases and the J gene lost 5 bases, with 10 bases spanning the gap. The germline V gene has CDR1 LNHNV and CDR2 YYDKDF (reference sequence). CDR3 nucleotide sequence: TGTGCCACCAGAGGGGCAGGAACCGGGGAGCTGTTTTTT. Translating gives CATRGAGTGELFF.

The rearrangement joins TRBV5-1 to TRBJ2-2, with 9 bases identical to TRBD2. From germline, CDR1 is SGHRS and CDR2 YFSETQ. J lost 5 bases, V lost 4 bases, and 9 bases had no gene match. The CDR3 has 16 amino acids. The CDR3 DNA follows: TGCGCCAGCAGCCCTGGAAGTCTAGCGGGGACCGGGGAGCTGTTTTTT. The encoded protein is CASSPGSLAGTGELFF. Combining the CDR3 with reference TRBV5-1 and TRBJ2-2 gives the whole variable domain KAGVTQTPRYLIKTRGQQVTLSCSPISGHRSVSWYQQTPGQGLQFLFEYFSETQRNKGNFPGRFSGRQFSNSRSEMNVSTLELGDSALYLCASSPGSLAGTGELFFGEGSRLTVL.

V and J are TRBV30 and TRBJ1-1; 8 bases are a match to TRBD1. The CDR3 consists of 17 residues. Losses at the gene ends were 3 bases for V and 3 bases for J; bases not matched to a gene: 15. From germline, CDR1 is GTSNPN and CDR2 SVGIG (reference sequence). CDR3 amino acids: CAWRRVRSGQEDTEAFF. Written as DNA, the CDR3 is TGTGCCTGGAGGAGAGTTAGGTCGGGACAGGAGGACACTGAAGCTTTCTTT.

The J gene is TRBJ2-2, the V gene TRBV28, with no clear D. CDR3 length: 14 amino acids. V was trimmed by 10 bases and J by 0 bases, leaving 12 bases between them. Germline CDR1 is MDHEN and CDR2 is SYDVKM. The CDR3 is CAIPSAANTGELFF. The CDR3 coding sequence is TGTGCCATCCCTTCGGCCGCGAACACCGGGGAGCTGTTTTTT.

This rearrangement joins TRBV29-1 to TRBJ2-1, with 11 bases fitting TRBD1. Germline V CDR1 and CDR2: SQVTM, ANQGSEA. The CDR3 totals 14 residues. Germline trimming cut 5 bases from V and 8 bases from J; bases unmatched to any gene: 8. The CDR3 nucleotides are TGCAGCGTTCTGCGCCGGGACAGGGGGGATGAGCAGTTCTTC. Translation gives CSVLRRDRGDEQFF.

The gene calls are TRBV28 and TRBJ1-1; the match to TRBD1 covers 7 bases. J gave up 1 base and V 5 bases, and 4 bases lay outside the gene matches. The CDR3 loop spans 14 amino acids. Germline V gene data show CDR1 as MDHEN and CDR2 as SYDVKM. The CDR3 DNA sequence: TGTGCCAGCAGTCCGGACAGGTGGAACACTGAAGCTTTCTTT. It translates to CASSPDRWNTEAFF.

The rearrangement uses TRBV7-2 and TRBJ2-7; the D is unclear. The CDR3 is made up of 14 amino acids. Germline V CDR1 and CDR2: SGHTA, FQGNSA. V was shortened by 4 bases and J by 2 bases, with 12 bases between the two germline ends. The CDR3 nucleotides read TGTGCCAGCAGCTCAAACCTCAGAGCCTACGAGCAGTACTTC. It is translated as CASSSNLRAYEQYF.

This chain joins TRBV2 and TRBJ2-5, with 9 bases lining up with TRBD2. This CDR3 spans 14 amino acids. The V segment lost 6 bases and the J segment 1 base; nucleotides outside the gene matches: 3. Germline values: CDR1 SNHLY, CDR2 FYNNEI. The DNA of the CDR3 is TGTGCCAGCAGAGCGACTAGCGGCCAAGAGACCCAGTACTTC. It yields the protein CASRATSGQETQYF.

The genes are TRBV2 and TRBJ1-5, with D maybe TRBD1 (6 bases). Germline CDR1 reads SNHLY; CDR2 reads FYNNEI. This CDR3 region has 13 residues. Trimming pared 6 bases from V and 5 bases from J, leaving 11 bases between. The CDR3 coding sequence is TGTGCCAGCAGGGAGGGGGTGGATCAGCCCCAGCATTTT. It specifies CASREGVDQPQHF.

The V call is TRBV5-4, the J call TRBJ2-7; TRBD2 agrees at 8 bases. V was clipped by 4 bases and J by 2 bases; unmatched bases: 11. Looked up from germline, CDR1 is SGHNT and CDR2 is YYREEE (reference sequence). This CDR3 is 16 amino acids long. The DNA of the CDR3 is TGTGCCAGCAGCCCTTTCCGGGGGGGAGGCACCTACGAGCAGTACTTC. Protein: CASSPFRGGGTYEQYF. The variable domain in full, with the rest retrieved from reference TRBV5-4 and TRBJ2-7, is ETGVTQSPTHLIKTRGQQVTLRCSSQSGHNTVSWYQQALGQGPQFIFQYYREEENGRGNFPPRFSGLQFPNYSSELNVNALELDDSALYLCASSPFRGGGTYEQYFGPGTRLTVT.

J is TRBJ1-1 and V is TRBV5-5; no clear D. Per germline, CDR1 SGHKS and CDR2 YYEKEE (reference sequence). The V end was cut by 4 bases, the J end by 7 bases, with 17 bases between. This CDR3 has 14 amino acids. In DNA form, the CDR3 reads TGTGCCAGCAGCGTTCCCCCAGGAGTTAGTGAAGCTTTCTTT. Translated: CASSVPPGVSEAFF.

J is TRBJ2-1 and V is TRBV2; the D is unclear. The length of the CDR3 is 14 residues. The V gene's germline CDR1 is SNHLY and CDR2 FYNNEI. With 7 bases removed from V and 9 bases from J, the gap between germline ends came to 19 bases. The CDR3 DNA is TGTGCCAGCAAAGGGATAGGGCTAAATGGTGAGCAGTTCTTC. This codes for CASKGIGLNGEQFF.

This chain links TRBV10-3 with TRBJ1-2; 10 bases map to TRBD1. V gave up 10 bases and J gave up 3 bases; unmatched junction bases: 8. The CDR3 contains 14 residues. CDR1 and CDR2 from the germline V gene are ENHRY and SYGVKD. The CDR3: CANAPGTGDYGYTF. As DNA, the CDR3 is TGTGCCAATGCCCCCGGGACAGGGGACTATGGCTACACCTTC.

The chain recombines TRBV7-2 with TRBJ2-2; 11 nucleotides align to TRBD2. V was clipped by 5 bases and J by 6 bases; unmatched bases: 5. The CDR3 sequence is 15 residues long. The germline V gene encodes CDR1 SGHTA and CDR2 FQGNSA. The CDR3 reads CASSLGLAGAGELFF. The CDR3 DNA reads TGTGCCAGCAGCCTAGGACTAGCGGGTGCCGGGGAGCTGTTTTTT.

The rearrangement links TRBV7-9 to TRBJ1-1, with 9 nucleotides matching TRBD1. The CDR3 is 14 residues long. CDR1 and CDR2 (germline): SEHNR, FQNEAQ (reference sequence). The V and J ends lost 4 bases and 1 base, in that order; junction bases with no gene match: 1. The CDR3 nucleotides read TGTGCCAGCAGCTGGGGACAGGGGAACACTGAAGCTTTCTTT. Translating it yields CASSWGQGNTEAFF.

The rearrangement joins TRBV7-2 to TRBJ2-7; 11 bases line up with TRBD1. Germline V gene lookup returns CDR1 SGHTA and CDR2 FQGNSA. This CDR3 comprises 15 residues. Trimming removed 5 bases from V and 4 bases from J; junction bases left unmatched: 7. This chain's CDR3 is CASSTGQGARYEQYF. CDR3 DNA sequence: TGTGCCAGCAGCACCGGACAGGGGGCGCGGTACGAGCAGTACTTC.

The chain links TRBV23-1 to TRBJ2-7; no clear D. TRBV23-1 is an ORF, and what it does is uncertain. Trimming took 7 bases from V and 7 from J, leaving 20 bases between them. The CDR3 loop spans 14 amino acids. The CDR3 DNA follows: TGCGCCAGCACCTTTCGACATACCCTAGGGGAGCAGTACTTC. Encoded protein: CASTFRHTLGEQYF.

The V gene is TRBV28, the J gene TRBJ1-6; 9 bases agree with TRBD1. CDR1 is MDHEN and CDR2 is SYDVKM in the germline V gene. V gave up 5 bases and J gave up 7 bases; unmatched junction bases: 6. The CDR3 extends over 15 amino acids. The CDR3 protein is CASSPSGQGNSPLHF. The CDR3 DNA sequence: TGTGCCAGCAGTCCCTCGGGACAGGGCAATTCACCCCTCCACTTT.

The V and J genes are TRBV5-6 and TRBJ2-1, with D unresolved. V lost 0 bases and J 0 bases, leaving 10 bases between the germline ends. This CDR3 contains 16 residues. CDR1 is SGHDT and CDR2 is YYEEEE in the germline V gene. CDR3 in DNA: TGTGCCAGCAGCTTGGGTACAGCAAGCTCCTACAATGAGCAGTTCTTC. Protein product: CASSLGTASSYNEQFF.

The rearrangement links TRBV1 to TRBJ2-5; the D call in the table, TRBD2, was not verified against the DNA. TRBV1 is designated a pseudogene. The CDR3 runs to 16 residues. In DNA, the CDR3 is TGCACCAGCAGCCTCCCTAGCGGGGGCTCCAAAGAGACCCAGTACTTC. This encodes CTSSLPSGGSKETQYF.

This chain links TRBV2 with TRBJ2-4; 8 bases agree with TRBD1. Germline V gene sequence: CDR1 SNHLY, CDR2 FYNNEI. With V trimmed by 6 bases and J by 6 bases, 10 bases remained unmatched. The CDR3 length is 15 residues. CDR3 DNA sequence: TGTGCCAGCAGCGAAAGCCAGGGGGCTGGAAACATTCAGTACTTC. The encoded protein is CASSESQGAGNIQYF.

The V call is TRBV7-2, the J call TRBJ1-1, with D unclear. Germline V gives CDR1 SGHTA, CDR2 FQGNSA. Trimming removed 3 bases at V and 7 bases at J, with 15 bases between. This CDR3 is built from 14 residues. CDR3 coding DNA: TGTGCCAGCAGCTTCTCGATTAAAACGGGTGAAGCTTTCTTT. Translating gives CASSFSIKTGEAFF.

This clone has a single count. The V gene is TRBV11-3, the J gene TRBJ2-1, with TRBD2 identical over 9 bases. The trim removed 4 bases at V and 4 bases at J, leaving 5 bases unmatched. The CDR3 loop spans 15 amino acids. Germline CDR1 SGHNT, CDR2 YENEEA. The CDR3 nucleotides read TGTGCCAGCAGCTCCGGGACTAGCCCGTACAATGAGCAGTTCTTC. It specifies CASSSGTSPYNEQFF.

The V and J genes are TRBV7-2 and TRBJ2-7; 11 nucleotides line up with TRBD2. The CDR3 totals 15 residues. Germline CDR1 is SGHTA and CDR2 is FQGNSA. V lost 0 bases to trimming and J lost 4 bases; unmatched junction nucleotides: 2. In DNA form, the CDR3 reads TGTGCCAGCAGCTTAGCCGGGACTAGCGGTTACGAGCAGTACTTC. Translating it yields CASSLAGTSGYEQYF.

The V gene is TRBV6-5, the J gene TRBJ1-4; D ambiguous. V shed 2 bases and J shed 3 bases, with 10 bases lying between them. The CDR3 sequence is 15 residues long. Germline V gene lookup returns CDR1 MNHEY and CDR2 SVGAGI. The chain's CDR3 is CASSYQAAANEKLFF. The CDR3 nucleotides read TGTGCCAGCAGTTACCAGGCGGCAGCTAATGAAAAACTGTTTTTT.

This sequence joins TRBV11-3 and TRBJ2-5; D gene ambiguous. CDR1 is SGHNT, CDR2 YENEEA, per germline. The ends were cut back, 5 bases at V and 3 bases at J, with 7 bases in the middle. The CDR3 sequence is 12 residues long. For the CDR3, the DNA is TGTGCCAGCAGCACCCTAGAAGAGACCCAGTACTTC. Translating gives CASSTLEETQYF.

This clone was counted between two and nine times. The chain has TRBV10-3 and TRBJ1-2; TRBD1 might be the D (6 bases). CDR3 size: 14 residues. The germline V and J ends were trimmed by 7 bases and 3 bases, with 15 bases remaining between them. The germline V gene encodes CDR1 ENHRY and CDR2 SYGVKD. CDR3 in amino acids: CAITSQGSDYGYTF. The CDR3 DNA sequence: TGTGCCATCACCAGTCAGGGGAGTGACTATGGCTACACCTTC.

V usage is TRBV6-5 and J usage is TRBJ1-3; D is unclear. V was cut by 0 bases and J by 4 bases, with 13 bases left in between. CDR1 is MNHEY and CDR2 is SVGAGI in the germline V gene. This CDR3 has 16 residues. The CDR3 here is CASSYSVMGTGNTIYF. The CDR3 coding sequence is TGTGCCAGCAGTTACTCGGTCATGGGTACGGGAAACACCATATATTTT.